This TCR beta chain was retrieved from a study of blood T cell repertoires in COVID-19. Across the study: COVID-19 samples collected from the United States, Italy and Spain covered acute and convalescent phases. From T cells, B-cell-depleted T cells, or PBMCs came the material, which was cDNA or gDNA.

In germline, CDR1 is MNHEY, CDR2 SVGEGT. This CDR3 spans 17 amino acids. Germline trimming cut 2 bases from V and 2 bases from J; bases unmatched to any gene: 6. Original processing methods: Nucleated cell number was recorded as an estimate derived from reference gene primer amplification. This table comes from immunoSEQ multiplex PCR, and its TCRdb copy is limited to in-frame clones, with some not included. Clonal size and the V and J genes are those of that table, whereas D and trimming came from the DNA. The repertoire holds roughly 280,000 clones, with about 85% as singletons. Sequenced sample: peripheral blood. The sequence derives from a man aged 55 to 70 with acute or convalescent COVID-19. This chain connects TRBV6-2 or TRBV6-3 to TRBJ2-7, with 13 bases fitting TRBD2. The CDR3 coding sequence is TGTGCCAGCAGTTACGAAGGACTAGCGGGGGTCCCCTACGAGCAGTACTTC. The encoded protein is CASSYEGLAGVPYEQYF.